Below, one T cell receptor (beta chain) is given with its context. As yet, its antigen is unknown. Individuals having autoimmune disease history or systemic immunosuppression were not enrolled. The CDR3 spans 16 residues. Losses at the gene ends were 2 bases for V and 3 bases for J; bases not matched to a gene: 10. CDR1 is MNHEY, CDR2 SMNVEV, per germline (reference sequence). Measured with immunoSEQ multiplex PCR; TCRdb has only the in-frame clones, and not every one. The top ten clones hold 31% of a sample with under 50,000 clones, about 89% of them seen once. This entry belongs to a study of OX40 agonist ivuxolimab in advanced cancers. Study-level background: Enrollees could have had prior anti-PD-1, anti-PD-L1 or anti-CTLA-4 therapy, which about 42% had received. Findings and caveats of the study: Normalized expansion of T-cell clones was also low for some nonresponders. Compared with CD4+, CD8+ T cells on average had more expanded clones.

Specimen: CD4+ or CD8+ T cells sorted from blood, collected in a trial of the OX40 agonist ivuxolimab. The sequence came from an adult with an advanced solid tumor such as melanoma, head and neck, liver or kidney cancer. The chain employs TRBV27 and TRBJ2-7; 7 nucleotides match TRBD2. CDR3 residues: CASSLAPFGGNYEQYF. The CDR3 DNA is TGTGCCAGCAGTTTAGCGCCCTTCGGGGGGAACTACGAGCAGTACTTC.